The clone carrying this T cell receptor (beta chain) has at least ten counts. Its antigen is not identified. TCRdb reprocessed the 5' RACE reads with MiXCR, giving one entry per CDR3 protein. The data hold some 130,000 distinct CDR3 sequences, with about 6.7% observed a single time. This entry comes from a study of CD8 T cells in ankylosing spondylitis. Study conclusions and caveats: Disease-linked clones were found to be CD8+ and relatively rare in peripheral blood.

V was trimmed by 5 bases and J by 2 bases, leaving 7 bases between them. The CDR3 consists of 13 residues. The gene calls are TRBV12-3 or TRBV12-4 and TRBJ1-5; D gene uncertain. Sequencing was performed on blood, either unsorted or a sorted T cell fraction (not recorded which). The TCR was taken from a female donor with ankylosing spondylitis or in good health (not recorded which). The CDR3 spells CASSPRRNQPQHF. The CDR3 DNA reads as TGTGCCAGCAGTCCCCGACGCAATCAGCCCCAGCATTTT.